This T cell receptor (beta chain) is drawn from a study of blood T cell repertoires in COVID-19. Study-wide context: The study drew acute and convalescent COVID-19 samples from the United States, Italy and Spain. T cells, B-cell-depleted T cells, or PBMCs supplied cDNA or gDNA.

In the authors' methods: Researchers report that nucleated cell counts were estimated from reference gene primer amplification. The repertoire was sequenced with immunoSEQ multiplex PCR; TCRdb's copy has only in-frame clones and lacks some. V, J and clone size derive from that table, while D and trimming were established from the DNA sequence. The table includes approximately 150,000 clones, roughly 90% detected once. The sample was peripheral blood. The receptor was isolated from a human donor in a cohort sampled during active COVID-19.

CDR3 sequence reads: CASSGDRGGGYTF. The DNA of the CDR3 is TGTGCCAGCAGCGGGGACAGGGGAGGAGGCTACACCTTC. The chain uses TRBV5-5 and TRBJ1-2; 10 nucleotides line up with TRBD1. Germline V gene sequence: CDR1 SGHKS, CDR2 YYEKEE (reference sequence). The CDR3 extends over 13 amino acids. The V segment lost 4 bases and the J segment 8 bases; nucleotides outside the gene matches: 5.